These 21 T cell receptor beta chains originate from one sample sequenced in a study of control samples from healthy donors and cancer patients. Some clones are missing from TCRdb's copy, which holds only in-frame ones; the method was immunoSEQ multiplex PCR. The sample has more than 150,000 clones, roughly 93% seen once. Specimen: blood. The receptor source for this set is a man aged 18-30 years in good health.

The chain uses TRBV12-3 or TRBV12-4 and TRBJ1-2, with 8 bases aligning to TRBD1. This CDR3 spans 13 amino acids. The trim removed 6 bases at V and 7 bases at J, leaving 7 bases unmatched. For the CDR3, the DNA is TGTGCCAGCAGCCCCGGACAGGGACGTGGCTACACCTTC. As protein: CASSPGQGRGYTF.

This clone showed up just once. The V call is TRBV15, the J call TRBJ1-2; the match to TRBD1 covers 8 bases. The germline V gene has CDR1 LNHNV and CDR2 YYDKDF (reference sequence). V lost 1 base to trimming and J lost 8 bases; unmatched junction nucleotides: 9. The CDR3 consists of 15 residues. The CDR3 coding sequence is TGTGCCACCAGCAGAGTAGACAGGGGATTACAAGGCTACACCTTC. Protein sequence: CATSRVDRGLQGYTF.

The chain employs TRBV10-3 and TRBJ2-5, with D tentatively TRBD2 (5 bases). Germline-derived CDR1 and CDR2 are ENHRY and SYGVKD. The CDR3 totals 15 residues. V lost 3 bases, J lost 5 bases, and 16 bases lay in between. CDR3 sequence: CAISEGSAGAETQYF. The CDR3 coding sequence is TGTGCCATCAGTGAAGGTAGCGCGGGCGCTGAGACCCAGTACTTC.

V gene TRBV6-1 combines with J gene TRBJ2-1, with D possibly TRBD2 on 5 matching bases. Between the trimmed V and J ends, which lost 1 base and 1 base, there was a span of 8 bases. Per the germline V gene, CDR1 is MNHNS and CDR2 is SASEGT. The CDR3 loop spans 15 amino acids. The CDR3 coding sequence is TGTGCCAGCAGTGAAGGAGGGATTTCCTACAATGAGCAGTTCTTC. The encoded protein is CASSEGGISYNEQFF.

This chain joins TRBV21-1 and TRBJ1-5. TRBV21-1 is labeled a pseudogene. There are 17 residues in the CDR3. CDR3 DNA sequence: TGTGCCAGCAGCAAAGATATCACCCTAGATAGCAATCAGCCCCAGCATTTT. Its protein is CASSKDITLDSNQPQHF.

The rearrangement joins TRBV5-1 to TRBJ1-4, with TRBD1 matching over 9 bases. The germline gives CDR1 SGHRS, CDR2 YFSETQ. The V and J ends lost 4 bases and 8 bases, in that order; junction bases with no gene match: 6. The CDR3 runs to 14 residues. The CDR3 nucleotides read TGCGCCAGCAGCGCGGGACAGGGTGGAGAAAAACTGTTTTTT. This codes for CASSAGQGGEKLFF.

The chain uses TRBV5-1 and TRBJ2-7; D is tentatively TRBD1 or TRBD2 (5 bases each). The CDR3 has 11 residues. CDR1 and CDR2 from the germline V gene are SGHRS and YFSETQ. Trimming took 5 bases from V and 3 from J, leaving 6 bases between them. Written as DNA, the CDR3 is TGCGCCAGCAGGGGGGACTACGAGCAGTACTTC. Protein sequence: CASRGDYEQYF.

V gene TRBV30 combines with J gene TRBJ2-1, with 9 bases matching TRBD2. Germline CDR1 GTSNPN, CDR2 SVGIG (reference sequence). Germline trimming cut 3 bases from V and 13 bases from J; bases unmatched to any gene: 7. This CDR3 region has 12 residues. CDR3 in amino acids: CAWRAPSGAQFF. For the CDR3, the DNA is TGTGCCTGGAGGGCCCCTAGCGGGGCCCAGTTCTTC.

A single count supports this clone. The chain couples TRBV12-5 to TRBJ2-3; 8 bases are a match to TRBD2. This CDR3 spans 17 amino acids. Germline V gene data show CDR1 as LGHNT and CDR2 as FRNRAP. J gave up 0 bases and V 0 bases, and 5 bases lay outside the gene matches. The CDR3 bases are TGTGCTAGTGGTTTGGTACGGGTAGCGGGGAGCACAGATACGCAGTATTTT. Its protein is CASGLVRVAGSTDTQYF.

V usage is TRBV24-1 and J usage is TRBJ2-2; a possible D gene is TRBD1 (6 bases). This CDR3 has 14 amino acids. V was cut by 10 bases and J by 2 bases, with 13 bases left in between. CDR1 is KGHDR and CDR2 is SFDVKD in the germline V gene. CDR3 DNA: TGTGCCACGGAGACAGGTTTCAACACCGGGGAGCTGTTTTTT. As protein: CATETGFNTGELFF.

The rearrangement links TRBV6-2 or TRBV6-3 to TRBJ1-5, with unresolved D. V shed 5 bases and J shed 3 bases, with 17 bases lying between them. Germline CDR1 MNHEY, CDR2 SVGEGT. This CDR3 is 16 amino acids long. CDR3 sequence: CASSPAAGRDNQPQHF. CDR3 DNA sequence: TGTGCCAGCAGTCCCGCCGCCGGACGTGACAATCAGCCCCAGCATTTT.

The chain couples TRBV5-1 to TRBJ2-7; TRBD2 matches 14 bases. Trimming cost V 2 bases and J 7 bases; bases outside gene matches: 23. CDR3 length: 21 amino acids. CDR1 SGHRS and CDR2 YFSETQ come from the germline V gene. CDR3 sequence: CASSLPPPEGLAGGPVWEQYF. The CDR3 nucleotides are TGCGCCAGCAGCTTACCCCCCCCCGAAGGACTAGCGGGGGGACCCGTTTGGGAGCAGTACTTC. Full variable domain (outside the CDR3, taken from reference TRBV5-1 and TRBJ2-7): KAGVTQTPRYLIKTRGQQVTLSCSPISGHRSVSWYQQTPGQGLQFLFEYFSETQRNKGNFPGRFSGRQFSNSRSEMNVSTLELGDSALYLCASSLPPPEGLAGGPVWEQYFGPGTRLTVT.

This clone was detected only a few times. The chain employs TRBV10-3 and TRBJ2-1; D possibly matches TRBD1 or TRBD2 (6 bases each). The germline V gene encodes CDR1 ENHRY and CDR2 SYGVKD. CDR3 size: 12 residues. V lost 10 bases and J lost 8, with 15 bases in between. CDR3 bases: TGTGCCAGCCGCTCGGGGGCGGATGAGCAGTTCTTC. Amino acids: CASRSGADEQFF.

This rearrangement joins TRBV18 to TRBJ2-7, with a tentative D call TRBD2 (6 bases). In germline, CDR1 is KGHSH, CDR2 LQKENI. V lost 1 base to trimming and J lost 2 bases, with 12 bases between them. The CDR3 contains 15 residues. The CDR3: CASSPQQGGTYEQYF. The CDR3 DNA follows: TGTGCCAGCTCACCACAACAAGGCGGGACCTACGAGCAGTACTTC.

The V call is TRBV13, the J call TRBJ2-4; the D gene is possibly TRBD2 (6 bases). This CDR3 contains 18 residues. Looked up from germline, CDR1 is PRHDT and CDR2 is FYEKMQ (reference sequence). The V and J ends lost 5 bases and 7 bases respectively, with 27 bases between them. CDR3 nucleotides: TGTGCCAGCAGCCCGACCCGGGGGACGACGAGCCTCGGGAACATTCAGTACTTC. As protein: CASSPTRGTTSLGNIQYF.

The chain joins TRBV19 to TRBJ1-6, with 7 nucleotides matching TRBD1. Germline loops: CDR1 LNHDA, CDR2 SQIVND (reference sequence). There are 14 residues in the CDR3. V gave up 8 bases and J gave up 7 bases; unmatched junction bases: 8. For the CDR3, the DNA is TGTGCCAGTGAAACCGGGACAGCGAATTCACCCCTCCACTTT. Its protein product is CASETGTANSPLHF.

The V and J genes are TRBV3-1 (or the pseudogene TRBV3-2) and TRBJ1-1; D is undetermined. The CDR3 covers 17 residues. Trimming stripped 1 base from V and 0 bases from J, with 15 bases between. From germline, CDR1 is LGHDT and CDR2 YNNKEL (reference sequence). The CDR3 nucleotides are TGTGCCAGCAGCCAAGCCTCGAACATCTTCATGAACACTGAAGCTTTCTTT. Encoded protein: CASSQASNIFMNTEAFF.

J is TRBJ2-2 and V is TRBV9; no reliable D call. The germline gives CDR1 SGDLS, CDR2 YYNGEE. This CDR3 spans 12 amino acids. The V end was cut by 4 bases, the J end by 0 bases, with 1 base between. The CDR3 region is CASSPNTGELFF. For the CDR3, the DNA is TGTGCCAGCAGCCCGAACACCGGGGAGCTGTTTTTT.

The CDR3 DNA follows: TGCGCCAGCAGCGCGGGCGATATTTCTGGAAACACCATATATTTT. This encodes CASSAGDISGNTIYF. The rearrangement links TRBV5-1 to TRBJ1-3, with no clear D. Germline V lookup: CDR1 SGHRS, CDR2 YFSETQ. The CDR3 is made up of 15 amino acids. Trimming stripped 4 bases from V and 1 base from J, with 12 bases between.

The chain couples TRBV27 to TRBJ2-4, with a tentative D call TRBD1 (6 bases). V was pared by 8 bases and J by 3 bases, with 8 bases between. CDR1 is MNHEY and CDR2 is SMNVEV in the germline V gene (reference sequence). The CDR3 loop spans 12 amino acids. The CDR3 loop reads CASGTFKNIQYF. In DNA form, the CDR3 reads TGTGCCAGCGGGACATTCAAAAACATTCAGTACTTC.

J is TRBJ2-1 and V is TRBV3-1 (or the pseudogene TRBV3-2), with D possibly matching TRBD2 (5 bases). Looked up from germline, CDR1 is LGHDT and CDR2 is YNNKEL (reference sequence). V was shortened by 6 bases and J by 1 base, with 7 bases between the two germline ends. CDR3 length: 13 amino acids. DNA for the CDR3: TGTGCCAGCAGTCGGGGTTCCTACAATGAGCAGTTCTTC. Protein: CASSRGSYNEQFF.